This T cell receptor (beta chain) was identified during a study of shared clonotypes between healthy human individuals. Notes on the study in general: Of the naive CD4 clonotypes, approximately 5% were shared across several donors. Estimated richness values were generally larger in naive subsets than in memory subsets.

V lost 2 bases and J lost 12, with 11 bases in between. This CDR3 is built from 11 residues. Germline V CDR1 and CDR2: SGHNT, YYREEE (reference sequence). Profiled with immunoSEQ multiplex PCR; TCRdb holds only in-frame clones, not every one. The sample includes 2 million to 2.5 million clones, 90% to 95% of them seen just once. In regard to this clone: Antigen unknown.

Everyone who donated was a Caucasian adult who lived in Nashville, Tennessee. The TCR was taken from a young man in good health. Some clones in this sample may be carry-over from other donors' samples. The sequencing sample was made of naive CD4+ T cells from PBMCs. Described subset: CD45RA+ positively selected. The chain carries TRBV5-4 and TRBJ1-2; D is unresolved. CDR3 nucleotide sequence: TGTGCCAGCAGCTTAGCTGGTTTAAACACCTTC. It codes for CASSLAGLNTF.